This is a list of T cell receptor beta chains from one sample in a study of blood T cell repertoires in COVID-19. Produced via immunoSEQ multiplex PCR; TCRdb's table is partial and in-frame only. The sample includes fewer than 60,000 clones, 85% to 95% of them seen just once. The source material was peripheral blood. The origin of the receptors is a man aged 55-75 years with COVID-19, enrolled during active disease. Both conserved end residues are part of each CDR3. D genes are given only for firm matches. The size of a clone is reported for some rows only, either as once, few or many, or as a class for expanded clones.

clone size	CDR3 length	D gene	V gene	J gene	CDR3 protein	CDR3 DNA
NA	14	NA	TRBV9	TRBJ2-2	CASSVGPLRGELFF	TGTGCCAGCAGCGTAGGTCCCCTGCGCGGGGAGCTGTTTTTT
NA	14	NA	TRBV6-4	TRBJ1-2	CASSEDTARSGYTF	TGTGCCAGCAGTGAGGACACCGCCCGAAGTGGCTACACCTTC
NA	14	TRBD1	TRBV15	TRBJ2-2	CATSRDRGSGELFF	TGTGCCACCAGCAGGGACAGGGGGTCCGGGGAGCTGTTTTTT
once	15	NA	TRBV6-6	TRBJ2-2	CASSPWGLNTGELFF	TGTGCCAGCAGCCCCTGGGGGCTGAACACCGGGGAGCTGTTTTTT
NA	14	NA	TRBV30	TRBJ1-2	CAWRPTDLGYGYTF	TGTGCCTGGAGGCCGACAGACTTAGGATATGGCTACACCTTC
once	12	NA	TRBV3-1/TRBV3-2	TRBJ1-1	CASSQASLEAFF	TGTGCCAGCAGCCAAGCGAGCCTTGAAGCTTTCTTT
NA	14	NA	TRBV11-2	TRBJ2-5	CASSLGGSRETQYF	TGTGCCAGCAGCTTAGGTGGGAGCCGAGAGACCCAGTACTTC
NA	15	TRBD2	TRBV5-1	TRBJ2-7	CASSLRTSVSYEQYF	TGCGCCAGCAGCTTACGGACTAGCGTTTCCTACGAGCAGTACTTC
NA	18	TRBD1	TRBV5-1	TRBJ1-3	CASSLDSTGLFSGNTIYF	TGCGCCAGCAGCTTGGATTCGACAGGGTTGTTCTCTGGAAACACCATATATTTT
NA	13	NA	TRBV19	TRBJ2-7	CASSTTGRNEQYF	TGTGCCAGTAGCACGACTGGGAGGAACGAGCAGTACTTC
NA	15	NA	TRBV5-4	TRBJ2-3	CASSLGASPRDTQYF	TGTGCCAGCAGCCTGGGGGCTAGCCCCAGGGATACGCAGTATTTT
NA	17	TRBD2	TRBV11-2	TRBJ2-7	CASSQGTSGTRGYEQYF	TGTGCCAGCAGCCAAGGCACTAGCGGGACCCGAGGGTACGAGCAGTACTTC
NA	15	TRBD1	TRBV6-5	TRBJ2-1	CASSRDRALYNEQFF	TGTGCCAGCAGCCGGGACAGGGCTCTCTACAATGAGCAGTTCTTC
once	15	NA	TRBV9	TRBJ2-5	CASSVAAGLQETQYF	TGTGCCAGCAGCGTAGCGGCGGGCCTCCAAGAGACCCAGTACTTC
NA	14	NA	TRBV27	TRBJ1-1	CASRQGWKNTEAFF	TGTGCCAGCAGACAGGGTTGGAAGAACACTGAAGCTTTCTTT
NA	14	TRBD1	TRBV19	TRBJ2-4	CASSMSGQGSFQYF	TGTGCCAGTAGTATGTCAGGACAGGGGTCATTTCAGTACTTC
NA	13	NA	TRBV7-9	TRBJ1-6	CASSLDWNSPLHF	TGTGCCAGCAGCCTGGACTGGAATTCACCCCTCCACTTT
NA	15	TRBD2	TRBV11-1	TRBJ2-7	CASSPRTSGPYEQYF	TGTGCCAGCAGCCCACGGACTAGCGGACCCTACGAGCAGTACTTC
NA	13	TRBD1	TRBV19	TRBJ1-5	CASSKTGLQPQHF	TGTGCCAGTAGCAAGACAGGGTTGCAGCCCCAGCATTTT
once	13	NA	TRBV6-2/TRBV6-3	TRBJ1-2	CASSYSGGYGYTF	TGTGCCAGCAGTTACTCAGGGGGCTATGGCTACACCTTC
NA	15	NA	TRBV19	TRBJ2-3	CASSIRGANTDTQYF	TGTGCCAGTAGTATACGGGGGGCGAACACAGATACGCAGTATTTT
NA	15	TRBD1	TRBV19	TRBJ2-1	CASSMARQGSNEQFF	TGTGCCAGTAGTATGGCCCGACAGGGTAGCAATGAGCAGTTCTTC
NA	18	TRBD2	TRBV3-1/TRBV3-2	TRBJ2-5	CASSPGLAGARVQETQYF	TGTGCCAGCAGCCCAGGACTAGCGGGGGCCCGAGTCCAAGAGACCCAGTACTTC
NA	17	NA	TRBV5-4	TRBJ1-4	CASKKRQASATNEKLFF	TGTGCCAGCAAGAAAAGACAGGCATCGGCAACTAATGAAAAACTGTTTTTT
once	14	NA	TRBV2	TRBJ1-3	CASNTRGSGNTIYF	TGTGCCAGCAACACTCGGGGATCCGGAAACACCATATATTTT
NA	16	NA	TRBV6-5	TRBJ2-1	CASSSKRQSSYNEQFF	TGTGCCAGCAGTTCCAAGCGGCAGAGCTCCTACAATGAGCAGTTCTTC
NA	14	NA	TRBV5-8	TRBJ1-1	CASSLPGVNTEAFF	TGTGCCAGCAGCTTGCCAGGGGTAAACACTGAAGCTTTCTTT
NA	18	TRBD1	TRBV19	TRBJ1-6	CASSLEADWTGRNSPLHF	TGTGCCAGTAGTTTAGAAGCGGACTGGACAGGGCGTAATTCACCCCTCCACTTT
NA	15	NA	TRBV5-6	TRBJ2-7	CASSLRVGQIYEQYF	TGTGCCAGCAGCTTAAGGGTGGGGCAGATCTACGAGCAGTACTTC
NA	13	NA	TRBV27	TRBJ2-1	CASSLSSRGKQFF	TGTGCCAGCAGTTTAAGCTCCCGGGGAAAGCAGTTCTTC
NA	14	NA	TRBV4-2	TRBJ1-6	CASSLQGINSPLHF	TGTGCCAGCAGCTTGCAGGGCATTAATTCACCCCTCCACTTT
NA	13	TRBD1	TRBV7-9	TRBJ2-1	CASSQQGWGEQFF	TGTGCCAGCAGCCAACAGGGGTGGGGTGAGCAGTTCTTC
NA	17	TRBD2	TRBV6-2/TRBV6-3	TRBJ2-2	CASSYTSGRANTGELFF	TGTGCCAGCAGTTACACTAGCGGGAGGGCCAACACCGGGGAGCTGTTTTTT
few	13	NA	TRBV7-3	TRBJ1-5	CASSLSAGQPQHF	TGTGCCAGCAGCTTAAGTGCGGGTCAGCCCCAGCATTTT
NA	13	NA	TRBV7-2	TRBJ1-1	CASSNDRFQLAFF	TGTGCCAGCAGCAACGACAGGTTCCAGCTGGCTTTCTTT